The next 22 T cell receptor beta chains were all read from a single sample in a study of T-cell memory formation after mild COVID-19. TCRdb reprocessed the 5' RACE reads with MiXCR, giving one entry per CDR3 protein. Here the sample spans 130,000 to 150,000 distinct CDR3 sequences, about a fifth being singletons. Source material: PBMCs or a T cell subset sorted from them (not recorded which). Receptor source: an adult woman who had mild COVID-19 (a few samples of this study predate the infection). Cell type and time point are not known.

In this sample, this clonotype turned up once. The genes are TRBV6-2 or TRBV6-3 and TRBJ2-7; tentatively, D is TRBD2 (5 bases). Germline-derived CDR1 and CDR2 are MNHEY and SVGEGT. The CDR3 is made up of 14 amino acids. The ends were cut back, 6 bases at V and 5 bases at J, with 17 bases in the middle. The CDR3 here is CASSSTLSGNEQYF. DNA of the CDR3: TGTGCCAGCAGCAGCACCCTCTCCGGGAACGAGCAGTACTTC.

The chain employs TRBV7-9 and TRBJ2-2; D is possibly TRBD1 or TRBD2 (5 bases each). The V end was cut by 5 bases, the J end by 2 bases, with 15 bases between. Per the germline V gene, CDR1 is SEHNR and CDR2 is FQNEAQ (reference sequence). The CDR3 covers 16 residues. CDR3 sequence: CASSLRGQGNTGELFF. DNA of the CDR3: TGTGCCAGCAGCCTCCGAGGGCAGGGAAACACCGGGGAGCTGTTTTTT.

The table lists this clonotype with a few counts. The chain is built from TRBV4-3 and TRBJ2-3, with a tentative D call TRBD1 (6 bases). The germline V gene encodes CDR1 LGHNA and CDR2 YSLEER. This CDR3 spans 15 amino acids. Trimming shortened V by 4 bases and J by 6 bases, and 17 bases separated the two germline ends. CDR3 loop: CASSPLQGPRDTQYF. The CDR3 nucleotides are TGCGCCAGCAGCCCGTTACAGGGACCAAGGGATACGCAGTATTTT.

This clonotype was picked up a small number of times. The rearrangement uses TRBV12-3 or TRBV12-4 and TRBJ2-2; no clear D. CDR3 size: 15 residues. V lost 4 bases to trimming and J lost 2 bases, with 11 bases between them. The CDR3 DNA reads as TGTGCCAGCAGTTCGGACCTTATAAACACCGGGGAGCTGTTTTTT. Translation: CASSSDLINTGELFF.

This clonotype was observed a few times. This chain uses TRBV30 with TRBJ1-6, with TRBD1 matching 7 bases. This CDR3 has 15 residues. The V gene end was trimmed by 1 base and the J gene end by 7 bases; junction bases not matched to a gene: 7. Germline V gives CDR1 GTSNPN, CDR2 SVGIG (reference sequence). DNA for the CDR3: TGTGCCTGGAGTGCCCCGGGCAGGGGGAATTCACCCCTCCACTTT. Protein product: CAWSAPGRGNSPLHF. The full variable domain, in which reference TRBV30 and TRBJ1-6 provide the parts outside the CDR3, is SQTIHQWPATLVQPVGSPLSLECTVEGTSNPNLYWYRQAAGRGLQLLFYSVGIGQISSEVPQNLSASRPQDRQFILSSKKLLLSDSGFYLCAWSAPGRGNSPLHFGNGTRLTVT.

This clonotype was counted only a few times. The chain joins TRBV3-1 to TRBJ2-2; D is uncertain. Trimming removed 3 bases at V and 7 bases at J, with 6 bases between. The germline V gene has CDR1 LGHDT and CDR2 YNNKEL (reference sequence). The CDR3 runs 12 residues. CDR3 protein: CASSHPIGELFF. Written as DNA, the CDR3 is TGTGCCAGCAGCCACCCCATCGGGGAGCTGTTTTTT.

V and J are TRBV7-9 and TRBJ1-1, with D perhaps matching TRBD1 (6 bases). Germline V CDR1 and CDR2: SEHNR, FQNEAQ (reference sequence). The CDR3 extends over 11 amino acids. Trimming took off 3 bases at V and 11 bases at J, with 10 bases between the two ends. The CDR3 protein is CASSFRDNAFF. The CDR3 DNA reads TGTGCCAGCAGCTTCAGGGACAACGCTTTCTTT. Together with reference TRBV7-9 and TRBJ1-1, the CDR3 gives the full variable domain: DTGVSQNPRHKITKRGQNVTFRCDPISEHNRLYWYRQTLGQGPEFLTYFQNEAQLEKSRLLSDRFSAERPKGSFSTLEIQRTEQGDSAMYLCASSFRDNAFFGQGTRLTVV.

CDR3 sequence: CASSLSGEGGHYF. In DNA, the CDR3 is TGTGCCAGCAGCTTATCAGGAGAAGGGGGGCATTACTTC. The J gene is TRBJ2-7, the V gene TRBV7-9; D possibly uses TRBD1 or TRBD2 (6 bases each). Germline CDR1 SEHNR, CDR2 FQNEAQ (reference sequence). V was trimmed by 2 bases and J by 13 bases, leaving 18 bases between them. The CDR3 length is 13 residues.

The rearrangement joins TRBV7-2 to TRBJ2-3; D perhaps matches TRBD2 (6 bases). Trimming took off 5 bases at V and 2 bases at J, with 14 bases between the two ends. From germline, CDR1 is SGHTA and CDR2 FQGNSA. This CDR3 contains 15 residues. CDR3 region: CASSPGRGITDTQYF. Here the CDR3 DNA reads TGTGCCAGCAGCCCGGGACGGGGGATCACAGATACGCAGTATTTT.

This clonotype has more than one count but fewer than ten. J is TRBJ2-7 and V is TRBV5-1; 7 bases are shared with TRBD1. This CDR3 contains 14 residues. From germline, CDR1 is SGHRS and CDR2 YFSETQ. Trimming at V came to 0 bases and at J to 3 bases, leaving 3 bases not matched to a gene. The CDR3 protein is CASSLGDSRYEQYF. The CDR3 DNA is TGCGCCAGCAGCTTGGGGGACAGCCGCTACGAGCAGTACTTC.

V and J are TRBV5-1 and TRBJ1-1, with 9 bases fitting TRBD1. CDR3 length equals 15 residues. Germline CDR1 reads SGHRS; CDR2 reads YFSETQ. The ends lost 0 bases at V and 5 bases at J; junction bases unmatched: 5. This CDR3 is CASSLEGQGVTEAFF. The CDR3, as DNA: TGCGCCAGCAGCTTGGAGGGACAGGGTGTTACTGAAGCTTTCTTT.

CDR3 residues: CASSSPGLAVNEQFF. In DNA form, the CDR3 reads TGTGCCAGCAGTTCCCCGGGACTAGCGGTGAATGAGCAGTTCTTC. The chain combines TRBV28 with TRBJ2-1; TRBD2 matches 11 bases. Trimming removed 4 bases from V and 7 bases from J; junction bases left unmatched: 6. The length of the CDR3 is 15 residues. Germline V gene lookup returns CDR1 MDHEN and CDR2 SYDVKM.

The chain's CDR3 is CASSPPDGGAESADTQYF. The CDR3, as DNA: TGCGCCAGCAGCCCTCCTGACGGGGGGGCCGAGTCGGCAGATACGCAGTATTTT. J is TRBJ2-3 and V is TRBV5-1, with TRBD2 matching over 8 bases. The germline CDR1 and CDR2 sequences are SGHRS and YFSETQ. The CDR3 covers 18 residues. The J segment lost 4 bases and the V segment lost 4 bases, leaving 17 bases of the junction unmatched.

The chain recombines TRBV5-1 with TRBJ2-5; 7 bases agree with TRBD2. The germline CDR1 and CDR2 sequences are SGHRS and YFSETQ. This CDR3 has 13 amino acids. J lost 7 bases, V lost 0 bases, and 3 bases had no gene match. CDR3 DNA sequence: TGCGCCAGCAGCTTGGGTCGGGAGGCGACCCAGTACTTC. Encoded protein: CASSLGREATQYF.

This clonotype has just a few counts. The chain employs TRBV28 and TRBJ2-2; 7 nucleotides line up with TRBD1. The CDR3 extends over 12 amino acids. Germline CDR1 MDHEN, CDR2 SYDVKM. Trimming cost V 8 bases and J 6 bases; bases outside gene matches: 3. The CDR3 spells CASQQGPGELFF. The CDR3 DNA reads TGTGCCAGCCAACAGGGGCCCGGGGAGCTGTTTTTT.

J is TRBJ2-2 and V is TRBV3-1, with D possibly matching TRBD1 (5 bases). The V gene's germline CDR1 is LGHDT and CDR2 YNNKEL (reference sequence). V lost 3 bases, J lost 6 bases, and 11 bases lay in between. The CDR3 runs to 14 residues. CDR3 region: CASSHQGRSGELFF. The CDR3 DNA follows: TGTGCCAGCAGCCATCAGGGAAGATCCGGGGAGCTGTTTTTT.

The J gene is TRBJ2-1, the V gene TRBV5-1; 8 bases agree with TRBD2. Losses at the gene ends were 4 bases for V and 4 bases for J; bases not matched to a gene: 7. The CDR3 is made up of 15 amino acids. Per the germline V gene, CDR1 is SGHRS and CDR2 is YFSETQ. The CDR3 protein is CASSLTSGAYNEQFF. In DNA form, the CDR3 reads TGCGCCAGCAGCCTAACTAGCGGAGCATACAATGAGCAGTTCTTC. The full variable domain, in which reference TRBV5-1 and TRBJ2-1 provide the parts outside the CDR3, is KAGVTQTPRYLIKTRGQQVTLSCSPISGHRSVSWYQQTPGQGLQFLFEYFSETQRNKGNFPGRFSGRQFSNSRSEMNVSTLELGDSALYLCASSLTSGAYNEQFFGPGTRLTVL.

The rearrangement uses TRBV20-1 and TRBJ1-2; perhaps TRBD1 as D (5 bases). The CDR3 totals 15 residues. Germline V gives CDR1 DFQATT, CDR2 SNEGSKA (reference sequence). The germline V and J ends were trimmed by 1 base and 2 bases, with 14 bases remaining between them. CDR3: CSARGPSTENYGYTF. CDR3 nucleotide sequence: TGCAGTGCTAGAGGACCATCGACAGAGAACTATGGCTACACCTTC.

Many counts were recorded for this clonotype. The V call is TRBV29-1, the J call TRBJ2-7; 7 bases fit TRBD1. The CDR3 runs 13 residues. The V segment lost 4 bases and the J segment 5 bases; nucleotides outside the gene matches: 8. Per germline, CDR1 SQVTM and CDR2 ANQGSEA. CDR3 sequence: CSVARDSPHEQYF. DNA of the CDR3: TGCAGCGTTGCCCGGGACAGTCCACACGAGCAGTACTTC.

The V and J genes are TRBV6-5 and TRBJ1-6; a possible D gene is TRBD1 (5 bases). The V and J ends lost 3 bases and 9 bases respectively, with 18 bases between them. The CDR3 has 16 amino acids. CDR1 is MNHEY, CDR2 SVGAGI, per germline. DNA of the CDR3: TGTGCCAGCAGTTATGCCGTCCAGGGAAACGCTTCACCCCTCCACTTT. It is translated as CASSYAVQGNASPLHF.

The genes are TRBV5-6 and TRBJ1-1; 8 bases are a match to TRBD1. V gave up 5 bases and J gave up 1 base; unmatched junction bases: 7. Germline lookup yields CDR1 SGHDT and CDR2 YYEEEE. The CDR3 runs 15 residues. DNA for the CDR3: TGTGCCAGCAGTTTCACAGGGGGAGGGAACACTGAAGCTTTCTTT. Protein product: CASSFTGGGNTEAFF. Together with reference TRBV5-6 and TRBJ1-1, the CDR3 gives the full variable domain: DAGVTQSPTHLIKTRGQQVTLRCSPKSGHDTVSWYQQALGQGPQFIFQYYEEEERQRGNFPDRFSGHQFPNYSSELNVNALLLGDSALYLCASSFTGGGNTEAFFGQGTRLTVV.

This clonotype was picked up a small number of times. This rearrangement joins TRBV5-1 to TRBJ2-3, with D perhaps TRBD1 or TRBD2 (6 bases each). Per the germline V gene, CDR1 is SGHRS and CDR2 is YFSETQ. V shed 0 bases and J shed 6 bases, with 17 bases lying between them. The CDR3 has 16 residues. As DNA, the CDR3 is TGCGCCAGCAGCTTGGATTTGGGGGGCCAGTGGGATACGCAGTATTTT. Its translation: CASSLDLGGQWDTQYF. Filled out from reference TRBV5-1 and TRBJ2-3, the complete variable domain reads KAGVTQTPRYLIKTRGQQVTLSCSPISGHRSVSWYQQTPGQGLQFLFEYFSETQRNKGNFPGRFSGRQFSNSRSEMNVSTLELGDSALYLCASSLDLGGQWDTQYFGPGTRLTVL.